A selection of T cell receptor beta chains follows, all from one sample in a study of blood T cell repertoires in COVID-19. Using immunoSEQ multiplex PCR, the repertoire was profiled, and TCRdb retains in-frame clones only, with some absent. The sample includes a few hundred thousand clones, around 91% of them seen just once. The sample comprised PBMCs or T cells enriched from blood (not recorded which). The receptors shown here come from a woman aged 40 to 50 who had recovered from COVID-19. Each CDR3 is given with its conserved first and last residue. D genes are given only for firm matches. Size tells how often a clone was seen (once, few, many) or the class of an expanded clone, and some rows leave it out.

size	V	length	D	J	CDR3	DNA
NA	TRBV7-9	13	NA	TRBJ2-7	CASIPLNGREQYF	TGTGCCAGCATCCCCCTGAATGGGCGCGAGCAGTACTTC
NA	TRBV12-3/TRBV12-4	13	NA	TRBJ1-2	CASSLAAKYGYTF	TGTGCCAGCAGTTTAGCTGCTAAATATGGCTACACCTTC
once	TRBV15	15	TRBD1	TRBJ1-1	CATSRVQGVATEAFF	TGTGCCACCAGCAGAGTGCAGGGGGTTGCCACTGAAGCTTTCTTT
NA	TRBV7-9	16	NA	TRBJ1-4	CASSSRDSATNEKLFF	TGTGCCAGCAGCTCTAGAGACAGCGCAACTAATGAAAAACTGTTTTTT
NA	TRBV7-9	15	NA	TRBJ1-6	CASSLGWGPNSPLHF	TGTGCCAGCAGCCTGGGGTGGGGGCCGAATTCACCCCTCCACTTT
NA	TRBV6-5	16	TRBD2	TRBJ2-3	CASSYSGLAGVDTQYF	TGTGCCAGCAGTTACTCCGGACTAGCGGGGGTAGATACGCAGTATTTT
NA	TRBV4-3	15	NA	TRBJ1-5	CASSPTEESNQPQHF	TGCGCCAGCAGCCCGACAGAAGAAAGCAATCAGCCCCAGCATTTT
NA	TRBV19	13	NA	TRBJ1-6	CASSIVRDSPLHF	TGTGCCAGTAGTATAGTTCGAGATTCACCCCTCCACTTT
NA	TRBV9	14	TRBD2	TRBJ2-5	CASSFGLAGETQYF	TGTGCCAGCAGCTTTGGACTAGCGGGGGAGACCCAGTACTTC
NA	TRBV10-1	15	NA	TRBJ2-1	CASSESYLLHNEQFF	TGCGCCAGCAGTGAGTCGTATCTCCTTCACAATGAGCAGTTCTTC
NA	TRBV6-5	15	TRBD2	TRBJ2-1	CASSTTSGGAREQFF	TGTGCCAGCAGCACGACTAGCGGGGGGGCCCGAGAGCAGTTCTTC
few	TRBV4-1	16	TRBD2	TRBJ2-3	CASSQTTSARTDTQYF	TGCGCCAGCAGCCAAACGACTAGCGCCCGCACAGATACGCAGTATTTT
NA	TRBV4-3	16	TRBD1	TRBJ1-4	CASSQSFGTGSEKLFF	TGCGCCAGCAGCCAAAGCTTCGGGACAGGGAGTGAAAAACTGTTTTTT